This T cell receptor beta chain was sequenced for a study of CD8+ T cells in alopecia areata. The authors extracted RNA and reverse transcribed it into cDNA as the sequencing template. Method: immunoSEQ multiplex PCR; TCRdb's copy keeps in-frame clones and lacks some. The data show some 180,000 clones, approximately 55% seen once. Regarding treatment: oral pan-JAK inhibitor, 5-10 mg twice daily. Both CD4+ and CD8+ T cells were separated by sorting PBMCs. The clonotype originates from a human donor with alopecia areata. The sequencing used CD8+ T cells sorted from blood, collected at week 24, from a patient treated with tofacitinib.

The CDR3: CATSRDRRPYTSTDTQYF. CDR3 sequence (DNA): TGTGCCACCAGCAGAGATCGGAGACCGTATACTAGCACAGATACGCAGTATTTT. This chain connects TRBV15 to TRBJ2-3; D is undetermined. The germline V gene has CDR1 LNHNV and CDR2 YYDKDF (reference sequence). The V and J ends lost 0 bases and 0 bases respectively, with 16 bases between them. The CDR3 extends over 18 amino acids.